This T cell receptor (beta chain) was documented in a study of blood T cell repertoires in COVID-19. This table comes from immunoSEQ multiplex PCR, and its TCRdb copy is limited to in-frame clones, with some not included. The sample lists some 170,000 clones; about 79% were seen once. V lost 5 bases to trimming and J lost 1 base; unmatched junction nucleotides: 6. The CDR3 loop spans 15 amino acids. CDR1 is SGHTA, CDR2 FQGTGA, per germline. This clone was seen only a few times. What was sequenced was peripheral blood. This receptor was identified in a woman in her 70s with acute or convalescent COVID-19. V gene TRBV7-3 combines with J gene TRBJ2-3; TRBD2 matches 7 bases. CDR3 DNA sequence: TGTGCCAGCAGCCCCCAGGGAGGGCGCACAGATACGCAGTATTTT. It is translated as CASSPQGGRTDTQYF.